This TCR beta chain was identified in a study of radiotherapy plus CTLA-4 blockade in lung cancer. TCRdb keeps only in-frame clones here, not all; method: immunoSEQ multiplex PCR. The repertoire holds approximately 77,000 clones, around 80% seen once, with 0.65% to 0.85% in the top ten. Germline CDR1 MNHEY, CDR2 SMNVEV (reference sequence). Trimming removed 5 bases from V and 4 bases from J, with 21 bases in between. CDR3 size: 16 residues. Receiving focal radiation plus CTLA-4 blockade with ipilimumab were patients who had chemo-refractory metastatic non-small-cell lung cancer. Broader study findings: An expansion of tumor-derived TCR clones occurred in blood after radiotherapy plus ipilimumab.

As for this clone: Its antigen is still unknown.

Sequences were derived from peripheral blood, sampled from a patient treated with radiotherapy plus ipilimumab. This TCR came from a human donor with non-small cell lung cancer who had stable disease on radiotherapy plus ipilimumab. The genes are TRBV27 and TRBJ2-7, with a tentative D call TRBD2 (6 bases). CDR3 sequence reads: CASSTRRGPPPYEQYF. The CDR3 DNA reads as TGTGCCAGCAGTACCCGGCGGGGTCCCCCTCCTTACGAGCAGTACTTC.